The 23 T cell receptor beta chains in this list originate from one sample, sequenced in a study of shared clonotypes between healthy human individuals. The assay was immunoSEQ multiplex PCR, and TCRdb's table has in-frame clones only and misses some. The sample holds around 430,000 clones, 75% to 85% seen once. Source material: PBMCs. Source of these receptors: a woman between 40 and 55 years old in good health. Some clones in this sample may be carry-over from other donors' samples.

This clone was observed a handful of times. The chain combines TRBV6-1 with TRBJ2-1; TRBD2 matches at 13 bases. Germline V lookup: CDR1 MNHNS, CDR2 SASEGT. The CDR3 runs to 15 residues. V lost 1 base and J lost 8; bases outside the gene matches: 2. The CDR3 region is CASSEGTSGSDEQFF. The CDR3 DNA reads TGTGCCAGCAGTGAAGGGACTAGCGGGAGTGATGAGCAGTTCTTC.

This chain joins TRBV15 and TRBJ1-4, with 9 bases lining up with TRBD1. The length of the CDR3 is 15 residues. With V trimmed by 5 bases and J by 4 bases, 5 bases remained unmatched. From germline, CDR1 is LNHNV and CDR2 YYDKDF (reference sequence). DNA for the CDR3: TGTGCCACCAGCGCCCGGACAGGGGTTAATGAAAAACTGTTTTTT. It is translated as CATSARTGVNEKLFF.

The V and J genes are TRBV7-8 and TRBJ2-1, with a possible D match to TRBD2 (6 bases). Deletions cut 7 bases from V and 0 bases from J, with 10 bases between. The germline V gene encodes CDR1 SGHVS and CDR2 FQNEAQ. The CDR3 runs to 14 residues. The CDR3 region has the DNA TGTGCCAGCAAGTCCGGGAGCTCCTACAATGAGCAGTTCTTC. It specifies CASKSGSSYNEQFF.

The sample holds a few counts of this clone. The CDR3, as DNA: TGTGCCAGTAGTATCATGGGGTTGACTTTCTTT. This codes for CASSIMGLTFF. This sequence joins TRBV19 and TRBJ1-1; D not resolved. Germline V gene data show CDR1 as LNHDA and CDR2 as SQIVND (reference sequence). V dropped 3 bases and J dropped 12 bases, with 11 bases sitting between them. The length of the CDR3 is 11 residues.

This chain joins TRBV6-1 and TRBJ1-5; TRBD1 aligns across 7 bases. The J segment lost 8 bases and the V segment lost 4 bases, leaving 11 bases of the junction unmatched. Germline CDR1 and CDR2: MNHNS and SASEGT. The length of the CDR3 is 15 residues. CDR3 residues: CASSVDRDFIEPQHF. The CDR3 coding sequence is TGTGCCAGCAGTGTAGACAGGGATTTTATTGAGCCCCAGCATTTT.

In the case of this clone: In the same sample, other DNA sequences code for this CDR3. The chain recombines TRBV29-1 with TRBJ1-2, with a weak D call TRBD1 (5 bases). The germline CDR1 and CDR2 sequences are SQVTM and ANQGSEA. V was pared by 3 bases and J by 8 bases, with 7 bases between. The CDR3 extends over 10 amino acids. The CDR3 DNA is TGCAGCGTTGAGGAGGGGGGCTACACCTTC. This codes for CSVEEGGYTF.

The V call is TRBV6-6, the J call TRBJ2-1; 11 nucleotides line up with TRBD2. V lost 8 bases, J lost 5 bases, and 11 bases stayed unmatched. The CDR3 is 16 residues long. Germline assignment: CDR1 MNHNY and CDR2 SVGAGI (reference sequence). For the CDR3, the DNA is TGTGCCAGCGGGGATAGCGGGAGGGCTAGGGACAATGAGCAGTTCTTC. This translates into CASGDSGRARDNEQFF.

J is TRBJ1-1 and V is TRBV9; D is possibly TRBD1 (6 bases). The CDR3 runs 12 residues. Germline V CDR1 and CDR2: SGDLS, YYNGEE. V was cut by 0 bases and J by 12 bases, with 12 bases left in between. The DNA of the CDR3 is TGTGCCAGCAGCGTAGGTCAGGGGAGGCCTTTCTTT. Its translation: CASSVGQGRPFF. Drawing the rest from reference TRBV9 and TRBJ1-1, the complete variable domain is DSGVTQTPKHLITATGQRVTLRCSPRSGDLSVYWYQQSLDQGLQFLIQYYNGEERAKGNILERFSAQQFPDLHSELNLSSLELGDSALYFCASSVGQGRPFFGQGTRLTVV.

With regard to this clone: Other DNA variants within this sample encode the same CDR3. This CDR3 reads CASSLGGAFYGYTF. The CDR3 nucleotides read TGTGCCAGCAGCTTAGGGGGCGCCTTCTATGGCTACACCTTC. The chain has TRBV7-2 and TRBJ1-2, with D maybe TRBD1 (5 bases). Germline loops: CDR1 SGHTA, CDR2 FQGNSA. V lost 1 base, J lost 4 bases, and 10 bases lay in between. The length of the CDR3 is 14 residues.

This clone has a handful of counts. CDR3 loop: CAWRALSGRANTQYF. CDR3 in DNA: TGTGCCTGGAGAGCACTTAGCGGGAGGGCCAATACGCAGTATTTT. This chain connects TRBV30 to TRBJ2-3, with 11 bases identical to TRBD2. Germline-derived CDR1 and CDR2 are GTSNPN and SVGIG (reference sequence). V lost 3 bases and J lost 7; bases outside the gene matches: 9. The CDR3 is 15 residues long.

The chain combines TRBV2 with TRBJ1-2; TRBD1 agrees at 7 bases. Germline V lookup: CDR1 SNHLY, CDR2 FYNNEI. V lost 3 bases and J lost 5; bases outside the gene matches: 9. CDR3 length equals 15 residues. Written as DNA, the CDR3 is TGTGCCAGCAGTGACTCTCGACAGGGCCCTTATGGCTACACCTTC. This translates into CASSDSRQGPYGYTF.

The chain carries TRBV28 and TRBJ1-5; TRBD1 might be the D (5 bases). The CDR3 spans 15 residues. Germline CDR1 reads MDHEN; CDR2 reads SYDVKM. V dropped 3 bases and J dropped 6 bases, with 15 bases sitting between them. The CDR3 protein is CASSFFSPGRQPQHF. The CDR3 DNA reads TGTGCCAGCAGTTTTTTTTCCCCAGGGCGTCAGCCCCAGCATTTT.

This clone was recorded once. The chain is built from TRBV7-8 and TRBJ2-2, with 9 bases matching TRBD2. V lost 1 base to trimming and J lost 4 bases; unmatched junction nucleotides: 4. The CDR3 has 16 residues. Germline values: CDR1 SGHVS, CDR2 FQNEAQ. CDR3 protein: CASSLVGGRATGELFF. CDR3 nucleotides: TGTGCCAGCAGCTTAGTAGGCGGGAGGGCCACCGGGGAGCTGTTTTTT.

Worth noting for this clone: A single base is all that separates this from a far larger clone, so a read error is likely. In the same sample, other DNA sequences code for this CDR3. This chain uses TRBV5-1 with TRBJ2-5; D unclear. Germline V gene data show CDR1 as SGHRS and CDR2 as YFSETQ. The CDR3 runs to 11 residues. The V end was cut by 2 bases, the J end by 2 bases, with 1 base between. CDR3 in amino acids: CASSLQETQYF. DNA for the CDR3: TGCGCCAGCAGCTTACAAGAGACCCAGTACTTC. Full variable domain (remainder filled in from reference TRBV5-1 and TRBJ2-5): KAGVTQTPRYLIKTRGQQVTLSCSPISGHRSVSWYQQTPGQGLQFLFEYFSETQRNKGNFPGRFSGRQFSNSRSEMNVSTLELGDSALYLCASSLQETQYFGPGTRLLVL.

V and J are TRBV27 and TRBJ2-7, with 12 nucleotides matching TRBD2. Germline values: CDR1 MNHEY, CDR2 SMNVEV (reference sequence). V dropped 7 bases and J dropped 7; count of bases not matched to a gene: 8. The CDR3 runs 14 residues. DNA of the CDR3: TGTGCCAGCAAGCTAGCGGGAGGGCCCGGTGAGCAGTACTTC. Its translation: CASKLAGGPGEQYF.

This clone was recorded only once. The chain has TRBV5-1 and TRBJ2-2; 10 nucleotides agree with TRBD2. The V gene's germline CDR1 is SGHRS and CDR2 YFSETQ. V was clipped by 7 bases and J by 0 bases; unmatched bases: 0. CDR3 length: 14 residues. CDR3 nucleotide sequence: TGCGCCAGCGGACTAGCGGCGAACACCGGGGAGCTGTTTTTT. Encoded protein: CASGLAANTGELFF.

This chain joins TRBV28 and TRBJ1-4, with D possibly being TRBD1 (5 bases). Germline values: CDR1 MDHEN, CDR2 SYDVKM. Trimming stripped 6 bases from V and 7 bases from J, with 15 bases between. The CDR3 has 14 amino acids. The CDR3, as DNA: TGTGCCAGCAGCCGAGGAGGGGTTGTTGAAAAACTGTTTTTT. Translation gives CASSRGGVVEKLFF.

The count of this clone is one. J is TRBJ2-2 and V is TRBV7-9; no firm D call. Trimming removed 4 bases at V and 0 bases at J, with 9 bases between. CDR1 and CDR2 (germline): SEHNR, FQNEAQ (reference sequence). The CDR3 extends over 15 amino acids. The CDR3 reads CASSSGSTNTGELFF. CDR3 coding DNA: TGTGCCAGCAGCTCCGGGTCCACGAACACCGGGGAGCTGTTTTTT.

The chain combines TRBV7-2 with TRBJ2-2; the D gene is possibly TRBD2 (6 bases). This CDR3 spans 15 amino acids. Trimming removed 3 bases from V and 2 bases from J, with 10 bases in between. CDR1 SGHTA and CDR2 FQGNSA come from the germline V gene. The CDR3: CASSFGGINTGELFF. Here the CDR3 DNA reads TGTGCCAGCAGCTTTGGAGGGATAAACACCGGGGAGCTGTTTTTT. Based on the CDR3 plus reference TRBV7-2 and TRBJ2-2, the full variable domain is GAGVSQSPSNKVTEKGKDVELRCDPISGHTALYWYRQSLGQGLEFLIYFQGNSAPDKSGLPSDRFSAERTGGSVSTLTIQRTQQEDSAVYLCASSFGGINTGELFFGEGSRLTVL.

J is TRBJ2-3 and V is TRBV4-1, with D hard to call. This CDR3 contains 16 residues. V was shortened by 0 bases and J by 1 base, with 11 bases between the two germline ends. The V gene's germline CDR1 is MGHRA and CDR2 YSYEKL. CDR3 in amino acids: CASSQDRAQGTDTQYF. In DNA form, the CDR3 reads TGCGCCAGCAGCCAAGATCGGGCCCAGGGCACAGATACGCAGTATTTT.

The chain uses TRBV18 and TRBJ1-2, with 8 bases identical to TRBD1. J was trimmed by 8 bases and V by 3 bases; bases with no gene match: 5. Germline V lookup: CDR1 KGHSH, CDR2 LQKENI. This CDR3 contains 13 residues. The CDR3 reads CASSPDRAKGYTF. CDR3 bases: TGTGCCAGCTCACCGGACAGGGCTAAAGGCTACACCTTC.

The chain is built from TRBV27 and TRBJ2-1, with 9 bases fitting TRBD2. CDR3 length: 16 amino acids. The V gene's germline CDR1 is MNHEY and CDR2 SMNVEV (reference sequence). J was trimmed by 8 bases and V by 8 bases; bases with no gene match: 16. CDR3 in amino acids: CASGFSGSGITDEQFF. The CDR3 bases are TGTGCCAGCGGATTTAGCGGGAGTGGCATAACGGATGAGCAGTTCTTC.

The rearrangement joins TRBV9 to TRBJ2-3; TRBD2 matches 9 bases. Trimming removed 6 bases from V and 4 bases from J; junction bases left unmatched: 6. This CDR3 spans 14 amino acids. Germline V gene lookup returns CDR1 SGDLS and CDR2 YYNGEE. The DNA for the CDR3 is TGTGCCAGCAAACCGGGACTAGCCTCAGATACGCAGTATTTT. Its translation is CASKPGLASDTQYF. Based on the CDR3 plus reference TRBV9 and TRBJ2-3, the full variable domain is DSGVTQTPKHLITATGQRVTLRCSPRSGDLSVYWYQQSLDQGLQFLIQYYNGEERAKGNILERFSAQQFPDLHSELNLSSLELGDSALYFCASKPGLASDTQYFGPGTRLTVL.